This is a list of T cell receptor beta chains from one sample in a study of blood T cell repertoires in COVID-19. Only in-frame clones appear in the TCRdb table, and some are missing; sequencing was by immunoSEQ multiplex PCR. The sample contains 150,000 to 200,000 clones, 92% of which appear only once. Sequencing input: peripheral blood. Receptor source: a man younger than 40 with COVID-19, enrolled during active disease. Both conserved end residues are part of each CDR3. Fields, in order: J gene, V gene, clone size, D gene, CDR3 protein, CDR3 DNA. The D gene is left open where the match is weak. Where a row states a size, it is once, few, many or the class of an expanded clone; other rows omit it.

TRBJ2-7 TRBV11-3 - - CASSFRHTYEQYF TGTGCCAGCAGCTTTAGACATACCTACGAGCAGTACTTC
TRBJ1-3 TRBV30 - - CAWSPRQAATGNTIYF TGTGCCTGGAGTCCCCGACAGGCCGCGACTGGAAACACCATATATTTT
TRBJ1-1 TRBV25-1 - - CASSDRQAGPDEAFF TGTGCCAGCAGTGATCGCCAGGCGGGGCCGGATGAAGCTTTCTTT
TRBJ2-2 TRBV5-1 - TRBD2 CASTPGGDTGELFF TGCGCCAGCACCCCGGGAGGGGACACCGGGGAGCTGTTTTTT
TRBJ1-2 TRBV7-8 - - CASSPRGAGSNYGYTF TGTGCCAGCAGCCCCCGGGGAGCAGGATCTAACTATGGCTACACCTTC
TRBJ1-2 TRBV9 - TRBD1 CASSADRGDYGYTF TGTGCCAGCAGCGCGGACAGGGGGGACTATGGCTACACCTTC
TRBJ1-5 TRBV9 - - CASSVGETSNQPQHF TGTGCCAGCAGCGTAGGAGAAACCAGCAATCAGCCCCAGCATTTT
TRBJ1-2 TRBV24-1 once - CATSDGTSGYTF TGTGCCACCAGTGACGGGACATCGGGCTACACCTTC
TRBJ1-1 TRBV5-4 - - CASSFPSLAANTEAFF TGTGCCAGCAGCTTTCCGTCGTTGGCGGCAAACACTGAAGCTTTCTTT
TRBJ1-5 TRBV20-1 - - CSASLGGVGNQPQHF TGCAGTGCTAGTTTGGGAGGGGTCGGCAATCAGCCCCAGCATTTT
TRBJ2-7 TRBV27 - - CASSLNGGTPYEQYF TGTGCCAGCAGTTTAAATGGGGGGACTCCATACGAGCAGTACTTC
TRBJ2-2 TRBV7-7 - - CASGGQDYTGELFF TGTGCCAGCGGTGGGCAGGACTACACCGGGGAGCTGTTTTTT
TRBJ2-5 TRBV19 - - CASRGTVETQYF TGTGCCAGTCGCGGGACAGTAGAGACCCAGTACTTC
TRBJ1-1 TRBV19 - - CASSKTENTEAFF TGTGCCAGTAGCAAGACAGAGAACACTGAAGCTTTCTTT
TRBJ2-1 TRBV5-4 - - CASSLALADNEQFF TGTGCCAGCAGCTTGGCCCTCGCGGACAATGAGCAGTTCTTC
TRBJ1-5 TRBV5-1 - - CASSFGDLNQPQHF TGCGCCAGCAGCTTCGGGGATCTCAATCAGCCCCAGCATTTT
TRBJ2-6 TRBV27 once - CASGGRARKSGANVLTF TGTGCCAGCGGAGGAAGGGCACGCAAGTCTGGGGCCAACGTCCTGACTTTC
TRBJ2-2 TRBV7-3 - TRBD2 CASSFAGGPSGGELFF TGTGCCAGCAGCTTCGCGGGAGGGCCTTCGGGCGGGGAGCTGTTTTTT
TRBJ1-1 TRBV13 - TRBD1 CASSKTRGLNTEAFF TGTGCCAGCAGCAAAACCAGGGGGTTGAACACTGAAGCTTTCTTT
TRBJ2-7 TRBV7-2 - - CASSLIAGAFYEQYF TGTGCCAGCAGCTTAATCGCGGGGGCCTTCTACGAGCAGTACTTC
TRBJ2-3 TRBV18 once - CASSLLPTSTDTQYF TGTGCCAGCTCACTTCTACCGACTAGCACAGATACGCAGTATTTT
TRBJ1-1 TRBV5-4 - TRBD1 CASSNRQGTEAFF TGTGCCAGCAGCAACAGACAGGGGACTGAAGCTTTCTTT
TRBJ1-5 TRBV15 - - CATSGQLNQPQHF TGTGCCACCAGCGGACAGCTCAATCAGCCCCAGCATTTT
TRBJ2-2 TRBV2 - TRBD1 CASSQQGYTGELFF TGTGCCAGCAGCCAACAGGGGTACACCGGGGAGCTGTTTTTT
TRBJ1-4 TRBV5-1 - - CASSPRPTVNEKLFF TGCGCCAGCAGCCCCCGTCCCACGGTAAATGAAAAACTGTTTTTT
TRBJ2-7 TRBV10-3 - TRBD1 CAISWGQGGDEQYF TGTGCCATCAGTTGGGGACAGGGGGGCGACGAGCAGTACTTC
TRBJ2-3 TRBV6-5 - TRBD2 CASSRAGGLTDTQYF TGTGCCAGCAGTCGAGCGGGGGGGCTGACAGATACGCAGTATTTT
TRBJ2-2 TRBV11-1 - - CASSPIGGGELFF TGTGCCAGCAGCCCGATAGGGGGCGGGGAGCTGTTTTTT
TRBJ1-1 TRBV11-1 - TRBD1 CASTHWDRGRTEAFF TGTGCCAGCACCCACTGGGACAGGGGGCGAACTGAAGCTTTCTTT
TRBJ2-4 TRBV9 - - CASSVGLAKNIQYF TGTGCCAGCAGCGTAGGGCTAGCCAAAAACATTCAGTACTTC
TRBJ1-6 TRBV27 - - CASSSSGFRSPLHF TGTGCCAGCAGTTCTTCAGGGTTTCGTTCACCCCTCCACTTT
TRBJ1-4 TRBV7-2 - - CASSLGYGIEKLFF TGTGCCAGCAGCTTAGGATACGGTATTGAAAAACTGTTTTTT
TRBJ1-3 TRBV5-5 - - CASSFTGFPGNTIYF TGTGCCAGCAGCTTCACGGGGTTCCCTGGAAACACCATATATTTT
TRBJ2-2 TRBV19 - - CASSTGLVNTGELFF TGTGCCAGTAGTACCGGACTGGTGAACACCGGGGAGCTGTTTTTT
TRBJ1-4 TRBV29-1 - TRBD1 CSGGQGGEKLFF TGCAGCGGGGGACAGGGTGGCGAAAAACTGTTTTTT
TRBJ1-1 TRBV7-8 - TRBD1 CASSPLGQGMMNTEAFF TGTGCCAGCAGCCCGCTGGGACAGGGGATGATGAACACTGAAGCTTTCTTT
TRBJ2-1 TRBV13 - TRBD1 CASVRDRYYNEQFF TGTGCCAGCGTTCGGGACAGATACTACAATGAGCAGTTCTTC
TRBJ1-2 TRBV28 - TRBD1 CASSSGQGAYHGYTF TGTGCCAGCAGTTCCGGACAGGGGGCATATCATGGCTACACCTTC
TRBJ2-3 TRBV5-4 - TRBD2 CASSLGAGGPIYTQYF TGTGCCAGCAGCTTGGGAGCGGGGGGACCGATCTATACGCAGTATTTT
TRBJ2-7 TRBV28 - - CASSSTVYEQYF TGTGCCAGCAGTTCCACAGTCTACGAGCAGTACTTC
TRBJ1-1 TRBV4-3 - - CASSPQQGTKAFF TGCGCCAGCAGCCCACAGCAGGGTACTAAAGCTTTCTTT
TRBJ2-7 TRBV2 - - CASSVEAGWNEQYF TGTGCCAGCAGTGTTGAGGCAGGGTGGAACGAGCAGTACTTC
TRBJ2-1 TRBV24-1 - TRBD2 CATSDSGTSGGRHLFYEQFF TGTGCCACCAGTGATTCCGGGACTAGCGGGGGGAGACACCTTTTCTATGAGCAGTTCTTC
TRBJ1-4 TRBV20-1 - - CSASPPGAMGGEKLFF TGCAGTGCTAGTCCCCCAGGGGCCATGGGTGGGGAAAAACTGTTTTTT
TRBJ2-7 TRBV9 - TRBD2 CASSVGTSGIDEQYF TGTGCCAGCAGCGTAGGAACTAGCGGGATCGACGAGCAGTACTTC
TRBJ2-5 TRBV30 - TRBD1 CAWRTGGQETQYF TGTGCCTGGAGGACAGGGGGCCAAGAGACCCAGTACTTC
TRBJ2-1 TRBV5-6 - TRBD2 CASSLGGLAGGPGNEQFF TGTGCCAGCAGCTTGGGGGGACTAGCGGGAGGGCCGGGGAATGAGCAGTTCTTC
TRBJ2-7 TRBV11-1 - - CASSLLTGMIYEQYF TGTGCCAGCAGCTTACTCACAGGGATGATCTACGAGCAGTACTTC
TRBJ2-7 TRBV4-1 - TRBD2 CASSRLRTSGKVEQYF TGCGCCAGCAGCCGCCTTCGGACTAGCGGGAAGGTCGAGCAGTACTTC
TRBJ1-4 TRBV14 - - CASSQVTGSNEKLFF TGTGCCAGCAGCCAAGTGACAGGATCAAATGAAAAACTGTTTTTT
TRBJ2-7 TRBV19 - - CASSTLGYEQYF TGTGCCAGTAGCACCCTCGGCTACGAGCAGTACTTC
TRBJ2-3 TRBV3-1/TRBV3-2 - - CASSHPQEADTQYF TGTGCCAGCAGCCACCCCCAGGAGGCCGATACGCAGTATTTT
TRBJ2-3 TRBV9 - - CASSVTTASTDTQYF TGTGCCAGCAGCGTAACGACAGCTAGCACAGATACGCAGTATTTT
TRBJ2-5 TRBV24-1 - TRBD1 CATSDPRTGKETQYF TGTGCCACCAGTGATCCCCGGACAGGGAAAGAGACCCAGTACTTC